This T cell receptor beta chain was recorded in a study of blood T cell repertoires in COVID-19. CDR3 size: 15 residues. CDR1 and CDR2 from the germline V gene are LNHDA and SQIVND (reference sequence). Trimming cost V 6 bases and J 1 base; bases outside gene matches: 6. The method was immunoSEQ multiplex PCR; TCRdb's version includes in-frame clones alone and lacks a portion of them. The sample contains some 220,000 clones, 88% of which appear only once. Living in 20 to 30 US areas, the participants were between roughly 18 and 90 years of age. Two negative PCRs, clearance, or symptom resolution had been documented for recovered Cohort 3 donors.

The J gene is TRBJ2-3, the V gene TRBV19; 8 nucleotides align to TRBD1. The source material was PBMCs or T cells enriched from blood (not recorded which). This receptor was identified in a woman aged 30 to 39 who had recovered from COVID-19. The chain's CDR3 is CASRDREWGTDTQYF. DNA of the CDR3: TGTGCCAGTAGGGACAGGGAGTGGGGCACAGATACGCAGTATTTT.